Below, 24 T cell receptor beta chains from the same sample are listed, as sequenced in a study of a mutant IDH1 vaccine in newly diagnosed glioma. The sample's time point: week 23, last vaccination. Topical imiquimod was applied with each vaccine dose, which held 300 ug of mutant IDH1 20-mer peptide. Using immunoSEQ multiplex PCR, the repertoire was profiled, and TCRdb retains in-frame clones only, with some absent. Of about 54,000 clones listed, about nine tenths are singletons. These receptors are not linked to any known antigen. The material was PBMCs, obtained from a glioma patient whose treatment included an IDH1 peptide vaccine. These receptor sequences come from a middle-aged man with glioma.

The CDR3 region has the DNA TGTGCCAGTAGTATTCCGGGACAGGGGGCTCAGCAAACGCAGTATTTT. Translation: CASSIPGQGAQQTQYF. The chain employs TRBV19 and TRBJ2-3; TRBD1 matches at 12 bases. V lost 3 bases, J lost 9 bases, and 10 bases stayed unmatched. CDR1 is LNHDA, CDR2 SQIVND, per germline (reference sequence). The CDR3 runs 16 residues.

This chain joins TRBV11-2 and TRBJ2-1; D unresolved. Germline V gives CDR1 SGHAT, CDR2 FQNNGV. V was clipped by 5 bases and J by 8 bases, with 19 bases between them. The CDR3 has 15 amino acids. In nucleotides, the CDR3 is TGTGCCAGCAGCCTCGGCAACGCGTATCGCGATGAGCAGTTCTTC. Residues: CASSLGNAYRDEQFF. Full variable domain (remainder filled in from reference TRBV11-2 and TRBJ2-1): EAGVAQSPRYKIIEKRQSVAFWCNPISGHATLYWYQQILGQGPKLLIQFQNNGVVDDSQLPKDRFSAERLKGVDSTLKIQPAKLEDSAVYLCASSLGNAYRDEQFFGPGTRLTVL.

The chain joins TRBV6-5 to TRBJ1-1; D is undetermined. The CDR3 is made up of 13 amino acids. Per germline, CDR1 MNHEY and CDR2 SVGAGI. Trimming pared 8 bases from V and 7 bases from J, leaving 17 bases between. CDR3 sequence (DNA): TGTGCCAGCTATACCCTTCTTGGATATGAAGCTTTCTTT. Residues: CASYTLLGYEAFF.

This chain uses TRBV7-2 with TRBJ2-7; TRBD1 is a possible D gene (7 bases). The CDR3 runs to 14 residues. The V and J ends lost 3 bases and 6 bases respectively, with 15 bases between them. Germline V gene sequence: CDR1 SGHTA, CDR2 FQGNSA. The DNA of the CDR3 is TGTGCCAGCAGCTTTCAGGGGGGACCGCTCGAGCAGTACTTC. The encoded protein is CASSFQGGPLEQYF.

This rearrangement joins TRBV9 to TRBJ2-7; TRBD1 agrees at 12 bases. The CDR3 has 15 residues. The trim removed 4 bases at V and 7 bases at J, leaving 9 bases unmatched. CDR1 and CDR2 (germline): SGDLS, YYNGEE. This chain's CDR3 is CASSPGGQGAGEQYF. In nucleotides, the CDR3 is TGTGCCAGCAGCCCCGGGGGACAGGGGGCTGGTGAGCAGTACTTC. The complete variable domain, with remaining parts taken from reference TRBV9 and TRBJ2-7, reads DSGVTQTPKHLITATGQRVTLRCSPRSGDLSVYWYQQSLDQGLQFLIQYYNGEERAKGNILERFSAQQFPDLHSELNLSSLELGDSALYFCASSPGGQGAGEQYFGPGTRLTVT.

The chain carries TRBV2 and TRBJ1-2; D is uncertain. Germline CDR1 reads SNHLY; CDR2 reads FYNNEI. V was pared by 6 bases and J by 6 bases, with 11 bases between. CDR3 length: 12 amino acids. CDR3 nucleotides: TGTGCCAGCAGGAGTCAGGCGGATGGCTACACCTTC. This encodes CASRSQADGYTF.

This chain links TRBV4-1 with TRBJ1-3; no firm D call. Looked up from germline, CDR1 is MGHRA and CDR2 is YSYEKL. V was pared by 1 base and J by 0 bases, with 7 bases between. The CDR3 extends over 15 amino acids. For the CDR3, the DNA is TGCGCCAGCAGCCAAGGGCCGTTCTCTGGAAACACCATATATTTT. Translation: CASSQGPFSGNTIYF.

J is TRBJ1-5 and V is TRBV4-3; D gene uncertain. CDR3 size: 15 residues. V was cut by 0 bases and J by 4 bases, with 10 bases left in between. CDR1 and CDR2 (germline): LGHNA, YSLEER. This CDR3 reads CASSQDVAWNQPQHF. The CDR3 nucleotides are TGCGCCAGCAGCCAAGATGTAGCTTGGAATCAGCCCCAGCATTTT.

This clone appeared a few times. The chain joins TRBV5-1 to TRBJ1-2; a possible D gene is TRBD1 (6 bases). Trimming removed 4 bases at V and 5 bases at J, with 18 bases between. This CDR3 comprises 15 residues. The V gene's germline CDR1 is SGHRS and CDR2 YFSETQ. Here the CDR3 reads CASSNSGTLFYGYTF. The CDR3 DNA reads as TGCGCCAGCAGCAACTCAGGGACACTGTTTTATGGCTACACCTTC. The full variable domain, rest sourced from reference TRBV5-1 and TRBJ1-2, is KAGVTQTPRYLIKTRGQQVTLSCSPISGHRSVSWYQQTPGQGLQFLFEYFSETQRNKGNFPGRFSGRQFSNSRSEMNVSTLELGDSALYLCASSNSGTLFYGYTFGSGTRLTVV.

The chain recombines TRBV18 with TRBJ2-2; tentative D call: TRBD2 (6 bases). V lost 5 bases and J 1 base, leaving 14 bases between the germline ends. Looked up from germline, CDR1 is KGHSH and CDR2 is LQKENI. The length of the CDR3 is 16 residues. This chain's CDR3 is CASSDGGLLNTGELFF. In DNA, the CDR3 is TGTGCCAGCTCAGACGGGGGACTCCTGAACACCGGGGAGCTGTTTTTT.

CDR3 nucleotides: TGTGCCATCAGGGGGGGACAGGGGGTCAGGACTGAAGCTTTCTTT. Translating it yields CAIRGGQGVRTEAFF. The V call is TRBV10-3, the J call TRBJ1-1; 11 positions match TRBD1. CDR3 length: 15 amino acids. V shed 6 bases, J shed 5 bases, and the junction held 8 bases outside the gene matches. CDR1 ENHRY and CDR2 SYGVKD come from the germline V gene.

The chain recombines TRBV6-5 with TRBJ1-1, with TRBD1 as a possible D gene (6 bases). V was pared by 6 bases and J by 10 bases, with 21 bases between. The CDR3 extends over 14 amino acids. Germline CDR1 and CDR2: MNHEY and SVGAGI. The CDR3 sequence is CASRQYTGNLRAFF. In nucleotides, the CDR3 is TGTGCCAGCAGGCAATATACAGGGAACTTGAGAGCTTTCTTT.

Only one count was recorded for this clone. The V call is TRBV4-1, the J call TRBJ2-7, with a weak D call TRBD2 (5 bases). The CDR3 has 15 residues. Germline lookup yields CDR1 MGHRA and CDR2 YSYEKL. Trimming removed 0 bases at V and 4 bases at J, with 13 bases between. The CDR3 sequence is CASSQDPSPLYEQYF. CDR3 sequence (DNA): TGCGCCAGCAGCCAAGATCCTAGCCCCCTTTACGAGCAGTACTTC.

The chain recombines TRBV18 with TRBJ1-2; D gene unclear. Trimming pared 3 bases from V and 5 bases from J, leaving 4 bases between. The CDR3 length is 11 residues. Germline V gene data show CDR1 as KGHSH and CDR2 as LQKENI. The CDR3 here is CASSPGYGYTF. The CDR3 DNA reads as TGTGCCAGCTCACCGGGGTATGGCTACACCTTC. Variable domain in full (rest from reference TRBV18 and TRBJ1-2): NAGVMQNPRHLVRRRGQEARLRCSPMKGHSHVYWYRQLPEEGLKFMVYLQKENIIDESGMPKERFSAEFPKEGPSILRIQQVVRGDSAAYFCASSPGYGYTFGSGTRLTVV.

The V and J genes are TRBV5-1 and TRBJ2-3, with 11 bases fitting TRBD2. The CDR3 runs 16 residues. Germline-derived CDR1 and CDR2 are SGHRS and YFSETQ. The V segment lost 4 bases and the J segment 6 bases; nucleotides outside the gene matches: 10. The CDR3 bases are TGCGCCAGCAGCGTCCGGACTAGCGGGTCAGCGGATACGCAGTATTTT. This translates into CASSVRTSGSADTQYF.

The chain combines TRBV28 with TRBJ2-7; TRBD1 aligns across 7 bases. The CDR3 loop spans 15 amino acids. Germline V gene lookup returns CDR1 MDHEN and CDR2 SYDVKM. V gave up 6 bases and J gave up 3 bases; unmatched junction bases: 11. The CDR3: CASSPRGTAVYEQYF. The CDR3 DNA reads as TGTGCCAGCAGCCCCCGAGGGACAGCCGTCTACGAGCAGTACTTC.

The J gene is TRBJ2-2, the V gene TRBV10-1; D gene uncertain. CDR1 is WNHNN, CDR2 SYGVQD, per germline (reference sequence). V dropped 2 bases and J dropped 5 bases, with 6 bases sitting between them. This CDR3 is built from 13 residues. DNA for the CDR3: TGCGCCAGCAGTGAGCTAAGGACCGGGGAGCTGTTTTTT. The encoded protein is CASSELRTGELFF.

CDR3 nucleotide sequence: TGCGCCAGCAGCCAAGACTTTGGGACGGACACAGATACGCAGTATTTT. The encoded protein is CASSQDFGTDTDTQYF. The chain carries TRBV4-3 and TRBJ2-3; the D gene could be TRBD1 or TRBD2 (5 bases each). The CDR3 consists of 16 residues. The V end lost 0 bases, the J end lost 2 bases, and 12 bases lay between the germline ends. CDR1 is LGHNA and CDR2 is YSLEER in the germline V gene.

J is TRBJ2-2 and V is TRBV19; D gene ambiguous. CDR3 length equals 13 residues. V was trimmed by 1 base and J by 5 bases, leaving 5 bases between them. The V gene's germline CDR1 is LNHDA and CDR2 SQIVND (reference sequence). For the CDR3, the DNA is TGTGCCAGTAGTATAGCCGCTACCGGGGAGCTGTTTTTT. The encoded protein is CASSIAATGELFF.

The V gene is TRBV5-6, the J gene TRBJ1-3; 10 bases match TRBD1. The J segment lost 1 base and the V segment lost 6 bases, leaving 7 bases of the junction unmatched. The CDR3 length is 16 residues. Per germline, CDR1 SGHDT and CDR2 YYEEEE. The CDR3 is CASNPTGGTSGNTIYF. DNA of the CDR3: TGTGCCAGCAACCCGACAGGGGGCACATCTGGAAACACCATATATTTT.

J is TRBJ2-3 and V is TRBV4-2; 8 nucleotides align to TRBD2. V trimming: 4 bases; J trimming: 1 base; junction bases outside the gene matches: 7. This CDR3 is built from 16 residues. Germline V gives CDR1 LGHNA, CDR2 YNFKEQ. The CDR3 loop reads CASSPTTSGGTDTQYF. The CDR3 DNA follows: TGTGCCAGCAGCCCAACCACTAGCGGAGGCACAGATACGCAGTATTTT.

The chain employs TRBV6-5 and TRBJ2-3; tentative D call: TRBD2 (6 bases). Germline assignment: CDR1 MNHEY and CDR2 SVGAGI. This CDR3 comprises 15 residues. The germline V and J ends were trimmed by 7 bases and 0 bases, with 14 bases remaining between them. The CDR3 DNA sequence: TGTGCCAGCAAACCGGGACTCTCTAGCACAGATACGCAGTATTTT. It specifies CASKPGLSSTDTQYF.

The J gene is TRBJ2-7, the V gene TRBV18, with TRBD2 identical over 9 bases. V lost 6 bases, J lost 3 bases, and 9 bases stayed unmatched. CDR3 length: 15 residues. Per germline, CDR1 KGHSH and CDR2 LQKENI. DNA for the CDR3: TGTGCCAGCTCCTCGGCGGGGGGGGTAGGCTACGAGCAGTACTTC. This translates into CASSSAGGVGYEQYF.

This clone was recorded once. In nucleotides, the CDR3 is TGTGCCAGCAGCGAACGGACAGGAAGTTCCTACGAGCAGTACTTC. It encodes CASSERTGSSYEQYF. The gene calls are TRBV13 and TRBJ2-7, with 7 bases lining up with TRBD1. This CDR3 comprises 15 residues. The J segment lost 1 base and the V segment lost 5 bases, leaving 8 bases of the junction unmatched. From germline, CDR1 is PRHDT and CDR2 FYEKMQ (reference sequence).